This is a list of T cell receptor beta chains from one sample in a study of blood T cell repertoires in COVID-19. Data came from immunoSEQ multiplex PCR; TCRdb stores just in-frame clones and leaves some out. This sample yields about 74,000 clones, of which nearly 90% are seen a single time; 2.5% to 3.5% belongs to the top ten. The sequencing input was peripheral blood. The receptor set was obtained from a man between 65 and 79 years old with active or convalescent COVID-19. The CDR3 runs from the conserved cysteine through the conserved F or W. Each record gives: clone size, J gene, V gene, D gene, CDR3 DNA, CDR3 protein. D genes are given only for firm matches. Some rows mark clone size as missing; the rest say once, few, many or name a class of expanded clone.

clone_size: .
j_call: TRBJ2-1
v_call: TRBV5-1
d_call: TRBD1
cdr3_nt: TGCGCCAGCAGCATCCAACCGGGACAGGGGAGTGAGCAGTTCTTC
cdr3_aa: CASSIQPGQGSEQFF

clone_size: .
j_call: TRBJ1-5
v_call: TRBV28
d_call: .
cdr3_nt: TGTGCCAGCACCCACCGGGACTTCAATCAGCCCCAGCATTTT
cdr3_aa: CASTHRDFNQPQHF

clone_size: .
j_call: TRBJ2-7
v_call: TRBV5-4
d_call: TRBD2
cdr3_nt: TGTGCCAGCAGCCTCGGGACTAGCGGGGCCCGCTCCTACGAGCAGTACTTC
cdr3_aa: CASSLGTSGARSYEQYF

clone_size: .
j_call: TRBJ2-5
v_call: TRBV6-1
d_call: .
cdr3_nt: TGTGCCAGCAGTGAAATTAGCGGACAAGAGACCCAGTACTTC
cdr3_aa: CASSEISGQETQYF

clone_size: .
j_call: TRBJ1-2
v_call: TRBV6-6
d_call: .
cdr3_nt: TGTGCCAGCAGTTACCAGACTCCTGCTAACTATGGCTACACCTTC
cdr3_aa: CASSYQTPANYGYTF

clone_size: .
j_call: TRBJ2-5
v_call: TRBV11-2
d_call: .
cdr3_nt: TGTGCCAGCAGCTTAGCTGGGGCACCCATTCAAGAGACCCAGTACTTC
cdr3_aa: CASSLAGAPIQETQYF

clone_size: .
j_call: TRBJ1-1
v_call: TRBV6-5
d_call: TRBD1
cdr3_nt: TGTGCCAGCAAACTAACAGGGGGCTCTTTCGAAGCTTTCTTT
cdr3_aa: CASKLTGGSFEAFF

clone_size: .
j_call: TRBJ2-1
v_call: TRBV29-1
d_call: .
cdr3_nt: TGCAGCGTTGAAAGGCAGGGGAGGGATGAGCAGTTCTTC
cdr3_aa: CSVERQGRDEQFF

clone_size: .
j_call: TRBJ2-7
v_call: TRBV29-1
d_call: TRBD1
cdr3_nt: TGCAGCGTACGGGACAGTACCTACGAGCAGTACTTC
cdr3_aa: CSVRDSTYEQYF

clone_size: once
j_call: TRBJ2-7
v_call: TRBV11-2
d_call: TRBD2
cdr3_nt: TGTGCCAGCAGCCCATACAGCGGGGGGGGAACCTACGAGCAGTACTTC
cdr3_aa: CASSPYSGGGTYEQYF

clone_size: .
j_call: TRBJ1-6
v_call: TRBV30
d_call: TRBD1
cdr3_nt: TGTGCCTGGATGGGACAGGGGAATTCACCCCTCCACTTT
cdr3_aa: CAWMGQGNSPLHF

clone_size: .
j_call: TRBJ1-3
v_call: TRBV3-1/TRBV3-2
d_call: TRBD1
cdr3_nt: TGTGCCAGCAGCCTACGGACAGGGAGCTCTGGAAACACCATATATTTT
cdr3_aa: CASSLRTGSSGNTIYF

clone_size: .
j_call: TRBJ1-4
v_call: TRBV11-2
d_call: TRBD1
cdr3_nt: TGTGCCAGCAGCTCTTACCGGGACAGGGATGAAAAACTGTTTTTT
cdr3_aa: CASSSYRDRDEKLFF

clone_size: .
j_call: TRBJ2-7
v_call: TRBV5-1
d_call: TRBD1
cdr3_nt: TGCGCCAGCAGCTTGGAAAAGGGGGCGCGACAAGAGCAGTACTTC
cdr3_aa: CASSLEKGARQEQYF

clone_size: .
j_call: TRBJ1-2
v_call: TRBV2
d_call: .
cdr3_nt: TGTGCCAGCACCCCAGGGCGGGGCTATGGCTACACCTTC
cdr3_aa: CASTPGRGYGYTF

clone_size: .
j_call: TRBJ1-3
v_call: TRBV4-1
d_call: TRBD1
cdr3_nt: TGCGCCAGCAGCCAAGGAAGTGGGGACAGGGGCTCTGGAAACACCATATATTTT
cdr3_aa: CASSQGSGDRGSGNTIYF